This T cell receptor beta chain was captured in a study of siplizumab effects on memory and regulatory T cells. Produced via immunoSEQ multiplex PCR; TCRdb's table is partial and in-frame only. The sample contains around 95,000 clones, 85% to 95% of which appear only once. General study results and limits: Major contributors to the alloresponse seemed to be naive T cells, which also appeared more diverse than memory cells. Proof of suppressive function in proliferating Tregs from siplizumab cultures was not established. Significantly reduced by siplizumab was the cumulative frequency of alloreactive sequences, namely those traceable to unstimulated CD4+ memory cells.

This clone was observed once. Antigen: not known. The CDR3 has 14 amino acids. CDR1 is SGHAT and CDR2 is FQNNGV in the germline V gene. V was trimmed by 1 base and J by 2 bases, leaving 8 bases between them. The clonotype comes from a human donor in good health. This chain uses TRBV11-2 with TRBJ2-5; D is possibly TRBD2 (5 bases). Source material: non-Treg CD4+ T cells sorted from blood. In nucleotides, the CDR3 is TGTGCCAGCAGCTTAGCCCCGGGGCAAGAGACCCAGTACTTC. As protein: CASSLAPGQETQYF.